One sample yielded the 30 T cell receptor beta chains listed below, sequenced in a study of blood T cell repertoires in COVID-19. Profiling relied on immunoSEQ multiplex PCR, and the TCRdb table lists in-frame clones only, not all of them. The sample gives 470,000 or so clones, around 89% of which show up once; 4.3% is in the top ten. Sequencing was carried out using peripheral blood. These receptors all come from a woman in her thirties with acute or convalescent COVID-19.

V gene TRBV5-4 combines with J gene TRBJ2-5; TRBD2 matches 7 bases. The junction had 11 bases not matched to a gene; V was cut back by 2 bases and J by 4 bases. The CDR3 contains 16 residues. Germline V CDR1 and CDR2: SGHNT, YYREEE (reference sequence). The CDR3 spells CASSFDLGGVGETQYF. CDR3 in DNA: TGTGCCAGCAGCTTCGACTTGGGGGGGGTTGGAGAGACCCAGTACTTC.

The J gene is TRBJ2-3, the V gene TRBV5-4; D possibly corresponds to TRBD2 (5 bases). Germline V CDR1 and CDR2: SGHNT, YYREEE (reference sequence). With 3 bases removed from V and 4 bases from J, the gap between germline ends came to 12 bases. This CDR3 is 14 amino acids long. The CDR3 region is CASSSVPGSDTQYF. In DNA, the CDR3 is TGTGCCAGCAGCTCAGTCCCGGGGTCAGATACGCAGTATTTT.

The chain links TRBV2 to TRBJ1-2; D perhaps matches TRBD1 (5 bases). The CDR3 loop spans 11 amino acids. V was shortened by 6 bases and J by 8 bases, with 10 bases between the two germline ends. Germline loops: CDR1 SNHLY, CDR2 FYNNEI. CDR3 protein: CASRAGLGYTF. Written as DNA, the CDR3 is TGTGCCAGCAGGGCAGGGTTAGGCTACACCTTC.

The chain combines TRBV6-5 with TRBJ2-7; D remains ambiguous. Germline V lookup: CDR1 MNHEY, CDR2 SVGAGI. The length of the CDR3 is 12 residues. Trimming stripped 9 bases from V and 0 bases from J, with 9 bases between. The CDR3 DNA reads TGTGCCAGTAGCTCATCCTCCTACGAGCAGTACTTC. This sequence encodes CASSSSSYEQYF.

The rearrangement links TRBV7-9 to TRBJ1-4, with 7 positions matching TRBD1. This CDR3 contains 15 residues. V lost 5 bases, J lost 1 base, and 4 bases stayed unmatched. Germline CDR1 SEHNR, CDR2 FQNEAQ (reference sequence). The CDR3 loop is CASSPAGGTNEKLFF. In DNA, the CDR3 is TGTGCCAGCAGCCCCGCAGGGGGAACTAATGAAAAACTGTTTTTT. The whole variable domain, filled in from reference TRBV7-9 and TRBJ1-4, reads DTGVSQNPRHKITKRGQNVTFRCDPISEHNRLYWYRQTLGQGPEFLTYFQNEAQLEKSRLLSDRFSAERPKGSFSTLEIQRTEQGDSAMYLCASSPAGGTNEKLFFGSGTQLSVL.

The chain joins TRBV6-2 or TRBV6-3 to TRBJ2-1, with 12 bases that match TRBD2. Losses at the gene ends were 5 bases for V and 6 bases for J; bases not matched to a gene: 5. The CDR3 sequence is 15 residues long. Germline V gene data show CDR1 as MNHEY and CDR2 as SVGEGT. CDR3 amino acids: CASSRGTSGPNEQFF. Here the CDR3 DNA reads TGTGCCAGCAGTCGCGGGACTAGCGGGCCCAATGAGCAGTTCTTC.

The CDR3, as DNA: TGTGCCACCGCCCAACTTACCTCTGAAGCTTTCTTT. Encoded protein: CATAQLTSEAFF. The chain carries TRBV28 and TRBJ1-1; no reliable D call. Trimming stripped 10 bases from V and 6 bases from J, with 15 bases between. Looked up from germline, CDR1 is MDHEN and CDR2 is SYDVKM. The CDR3 sequence is 12 residues long.

The rearrangement joins TRBV7-2 to TRBJ1-5; D unclear. This CDR3 comprises 15 residues. Germline CDR1 is SGHTA and CDR2 is FQGNSA. V was trimmed by 2 bases and J by 0 bases, leaving 8 bases between them. The CDR3 reads CASSLFSNSNQPQHF. As DNA, the CDR3 is TGTGCCAGCAGCTTATTCAGTAATAGCAATCAGCCCCAGCATTTT.

The CDR3 DNA reads as TGTGCCAGCAGCTTGGCCGGGACATCTGGAAACACCATATATTTT. Residues: CASSLAGTSGNTIYF. The V gene is TRBV5-4, the J gene TRBJ1-3; perhaps TRBD1 as D (6 bases). Per germline, CDR1 SGHNT and CDR2 YYREEE (reference sequence). CDR3 size: 15 residues. With 0 bases removed from V and 1 base from J, the gap between germline ends came to 8 bases.

This clone has only one observation. Other DNA sequences in this specimen translate into the identical CDR3. The V and J genes are TRBV30 and TRBJ2-3; 13 bases match TRBD2. The CDR3 consists of 14 residues. With V trimmed by 0 bases and J by 9 bases, 3 bases remained unmatched. Germline-derived CDR1 and CDR2 are GTSNPN and SVGIG (reference sequence). The CDR3 nucleotides are TGTGCCTGGAGTGTAACTAGCGGGGGGGACACGCAGTATTTT. This sequence encodes CAWSVTSGGDTQYF.

The chain is built from TRBV28 and TRBJ1-2; 9 nucleotides agree with TRBD1. The CDR3 is 18 residues long. The J segment lost 6 bases and the V segment lost 5 bases, leaving 19 bases of the junction unmatched. In germline, CDR1 is MDHEN, CDR2 SYDVKM. This CDR3 reads CASSPPGTGRRRGDGYTF. DNA of the CDR3: TGTGCCAGCAGTCCCCCCGGGACAGGGCGACGTAGGGGGGATGGCTACACCTTC.

This chain connects TRBV12-3 or TRBV12-4 to TRBJ1-2; D remains unclear. The ends were cut back, 3 bases at V and 2 bases at J, with 7 bases in the middle. The CDR3 spans 13 residues. This CDR3 reads CASSFQENYGYTF. Written as DNA, the CDR3 is TGTGCCAGCAGTTTTCAGGAAAACTATGGCTACACCTTC.

The chain couples TRBV7-9 to TRBJ2-1; the match to TRBD2 covers 10 bases. Germline CDR1 reads SEHNR; CDR2 reads FQNEAQ (reference sequence). The CDR3 loop spans 15 amino acids. J lost 2 bases, V lost 3 bases, and 1 base had no gene match. This CDR3 reads CASSFSGGTYNEQFF. The CDR3, as DNA: TGTGCCAGCAGCTTTAGCGGGGGGACCTACAATGAGCAGTTCTTC.

The V gene is TRBV3-1 (or the pseudogene TRBV3-2), the J gene TRBJ2-6; no reliable D call. CDR1 and CDR2 from the germline V gene are LGHDT and YNNKEL (reference sequence). The V end was cut by 3 bases, the J end by 2 bases, with 17 bases between. This CDR3 region has 18 residues. The CDR3 DNA reads TGTGCCAGCAGCCAGCGACAAGGAATCGCACCTGGGGCCAACGTCCTGACTTTC. Amino acid sequence: CASSQRQGIAPGANVLTF.

The CDR3 region has the DNA TGTGCCAGCAGCGTAGAGGCCGGGGGGGCTTACAATGAGCAGTTCTTC. This sequence encodes CASSVEAGGAYNEQFF. V and J are TRBV9 and TRBJ2-1; 8 bases are a match to TRBD2. CDR1 is SGDLS and CDR2 is YYNGEE in the germline V gene. V was pared by 0 bases and J by 4 bases, with 6 bases of the junction left unmatched. This CDR3 has 16 amino acids.

The V call is TRBV27, the J call TRBJ2-1; TRBD2 aligns across 7 bases. The CDR3 loop spans 13 amino acids. Germline CDR1 reads MNHEY; CDR2 reads SMNVEV (reference sequence). The junction had 1 base not matched to a gene; V was cut back by 3 bases and J by 5 bases. The CDR3 protein is CASSFGGDNEQFF. As DNA, the CDR3 is TGTGCCAGCAGTTTTGGGGGGGACAATGAGCAGTTCTTC.

The rearrangement joins TRBV7-2 to TRBJ2-5, with 13 positions matching TRBD2. V lost 6 bases to trimming and J lost 4 bases; unmatched junction nucleotides: 5. The CDR3 is 15 residues long. CDR1 is SGHTA and CDR2 is FQGNSA in the germline V gene. CDR3 sequence reads: CASSRTSGGGETQYF. CDR3 nucleotides: TGTGCCAGCAGTCGGACTAGCGGGGGTGGAGAGACCCAGTACTTC. The variable domain in full, with the rest retrieved from reference TRBV7-2 and TRBJ2-5, is GAGVSQSPSNKVTEKGKDVELRCDPISGHTALYWYRQSLGQGLEFLIYFQGNSAPDKSGLPSDRFSAERTGGSVSTLTIQRTQQEDSAVYLCASSRTSGGGETQYFGPGTRLLVL.

The chain is built from TRBV2 and TRBJ2-3; tentatively, D is TRBD2 (6 bases). The CDR3 spans 16 residues. V lost 5 bases to trimming and J lost 3 bases, with 18 bases between them. Germline V gene lookup returns CDR1 SNHLY and CDR2 FYNNEI. CDR3 nucleotide sequence: TGTGCCAGCAGTCCCATACGGGGGAGTGGGACAGATACGCAGTATTTT. This translates into CASSPIRGSGTDTQYF.

The chain employs TRBV6-5 and TRBJ1-6; 8 bases are a match to TRBD1. The CDR3 totals 15 residues. V lost 4 bases, J lost 9 bases, and 8 bases stayed unmatched. Germline CDR1 is MNHEY and CDR2 is SVGAGI. The CDR3 nucleotides are TGTGCCAGCAGTTCCCGACAGGGGTGGTTTTCACCCCTCCACTTT. Amino acids: CASSSRQGWFSPLHF.

The V gene is TRBV29-1, the J gene TRBJ1-2, with TRBD1 matching over 9 bases. This CDR3 region has 12 residues. V dropped 7 bases and J dropped 4; count of bases not matched to a gene: 4. CDR1 and CDR2 (germline): SQVTM, ANQGSEA. In DNA form, the CDR3 reads TGCAGCGCAATGGACAGGGGCTATGGCTACACCTTC. Amino acids: CSAMDRGYGYTF.

V and J are TRBV5-6 and TRBJ2-2, with 7 positions matching TRBD2. J was trimmed by 2 bases and V by 1 base; bases with no gene match: 8. Germline V gives CDR1 SGHDT, CDR2 YYEEEE. This CDR3 is 17 amino acids long. CDR3 sequence (DNA): TGTGCCAGCAGCTTGTTGGCTAGCGGATCAAACACCGGGGAGCTGTTTTTT. This codes for CASSLLASGSNTGELFF.

The gene calls are TRBV20-1 and TRBJ1-5, with D unresolved. The length of the CDR3 is 15 residues. The V gene's germline CDR1 is DFQATT and CDR2 SNEGSKA (reference sequence). V lost 3 bases, J lost 6 bases, and 18 bases lay in between. CDR3 sequence reads: CSASLGGIPIQPQHF. As DNA, the CDR3 is TGCAGTGCTAGTCTGGGAGGGATTCCCATTCAGCCCCAGCATTTT.

V is TRBV11-2 and J is TRBJ1-5; possible D gene TRBD1, 5 bases. Germline V gives CDR1 SGHAT, CDR2 FQNNGV. The CDR3 sequence is 13 residues long. The germline V and J ends were trimmed by 5 bases and 7 bases, with 12 bases remaining between them. The CDR3 bases are TGTGCCAGCAGCCCCCGCGGGGGACAGCCCCAGCATTTT. Translating gives CASSPRGGQPQHF.

Only one count was recorded for this clone. The chain couples TRBV13 to TRBJ1-2; D not resolved. Germline CDR1 is PRHDT and CDR2 is FYEKMQ (reference sequence). CDR3 size: 16 residues. Between the trimmed V and J ends, which lost 4 bases and 3 bases, there was a span of 18 bases. In DNA form, the CDR3 reads TGTGCCAGCAGCTCCCTGGCAAGGGAGTATGACTATGGCTACACCTTC. Translation gives CASSSLAREYDYGYTF.

The chain carries TRBV13 and TRBJ2-1; TRBD1 agrees at 9 bases. The CDR3 contains 15 residues. Germline V gene sequence: CDR1 PRHDT, CDR2 FYEKMQ (reference sequence). After removal of 5 bases from V and 2 bases from J, the junction contained 4 bases not matched to a gene. CDR3 sequence: CASSPRDRAYNEQFF. For the CDR3, the DNA is TGTGCCAGCAGCCCCCGGGACAGGGCCTACAATGAGCAGTTCTTC.

The rearrangement links TRBV19 to TRBJ2-4; no definite D call. The CDR3 has 15 amino acids. V shed 5 bases and J shed 0 bases, with 11 bases lying between them. Germline V gene lookup returns CDR1 LNHDA and CDR2 SQIVND (reference sequence). The CDR3 loop is CASSAQRLAKNIQYF. CDR3 in DNA: TGTGCCAGTAGTGCACAAAGACTAGCCAAAAACATTCAGTACTTC.

This chain connects TRBV29-1 to TRBJ2-5; no definite D call. Germline V CDR1 and CDR2: SQVTM, ANQGSEA. The CDR3 is 13 amino acids. Trimming removed 1 base at V and 7 bases at J, with 13 bases between. CDR3 sequence (DNA): TGCAGCGTTGAAGTGGCCAGCCGAGGGACCCAGTACTTC. This sequence encodes CSVEVASRGTQYF.

The gene calls are TRBV11-2 and TRBJ2-2; D not resolved. This CDR3 comprises 13 residues. Germline V gives CDR1 SGHAT, CDR2 FQNNGV. V dropped 8 bases and J dropped 6 bases, with 13 bases sitting between them. The CDR3 region has the DNA TGTGCCAGCCAGCCGGAGCTGGCCGGGGAGCTGTTTTTT. As protein: CASQPELAGELFF. Using reference TRBV11-2 and TRBJ2-2 for the parts outside the CDR3, the full variable domain is EAGVAQSPRYKIIEKRQSVAFWCNPISGHATLYWYQQILGQGPKLLIQFQNNGVVDDSQLPKDRFSAERLKGVDSTLKIQPAKLEDSAVYLCASQPELAGELFFGEGSRLTVL.

The chain joins TRBV11-2 to TRBJ2-5; tentative D call: TRBD1 (6 bases). V lost 3 bases, J lost 2 bases, and 19 bases lay in between. The germline V gene has CDR1 SGHAT and CDR2 FQNNGV. This CDR3 spans 17 amino acids. The DNA of the CDR3 is TGTGCCAGCAGCTTTTCCAGATCCGGGACAAATCAAGAGACCCAGTACTTC. Protein sequence: CASSFSRSGTNQETQYF. Looking up the rest from reference TRBV11-2 and TRBJ2-5 gives the full variable domain: EAGVAQSPRYKIIEKRQSVAFWCNPISGHATLYWYQQILGQGPKLLIQFQNNGVVDDSQLPKDRFSAERLKGVDSTLKIQPAKLEDSAVYLCASSFSRSGTNQETQYFGPGTRLLVL.

The CDR3 coding sequence is TGTGCCATCAGTGAATCGAGGAACACCGGGGAGCTGTTTTTT. Protein sequence: CAISESRNTGELFF. V is TRBV10-3 and J is TRBJ2-2, with D unclear. Germline CDR1 ENHRY, CDR2 SYGVKD. CDR3 length: 14 residues. V was trimmed by 3 bases and J by 1 base, leaving 6 bases between them.